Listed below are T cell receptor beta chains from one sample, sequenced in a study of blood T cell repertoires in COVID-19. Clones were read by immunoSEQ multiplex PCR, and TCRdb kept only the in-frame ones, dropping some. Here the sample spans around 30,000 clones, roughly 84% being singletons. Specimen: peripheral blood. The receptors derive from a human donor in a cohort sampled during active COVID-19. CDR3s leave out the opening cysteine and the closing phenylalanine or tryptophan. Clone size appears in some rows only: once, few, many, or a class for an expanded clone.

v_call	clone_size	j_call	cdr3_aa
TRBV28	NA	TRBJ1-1	ASWKRGEAF
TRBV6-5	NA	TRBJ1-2	ASRDGGGSNYGYT
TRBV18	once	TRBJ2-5	ASSPGRASEETQY
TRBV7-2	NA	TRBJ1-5	ASSRVGGAGNQPQH
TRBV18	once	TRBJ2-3	ASSPGSTDTQY
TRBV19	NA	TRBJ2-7	ASSSGTGSYEQY
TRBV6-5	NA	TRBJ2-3	ASSLTSGGTDTQY
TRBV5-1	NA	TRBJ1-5	ASSAGDTFSNQPQH
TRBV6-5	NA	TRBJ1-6	ASSYSTGGSPLH
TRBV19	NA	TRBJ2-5	ASSIGGSTQETQY
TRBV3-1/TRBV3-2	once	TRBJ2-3	ASSTRLAATDTQY
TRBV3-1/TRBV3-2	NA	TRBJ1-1	ASSQGHSQNTEAF
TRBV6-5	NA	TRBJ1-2	ASSPVQGGNYGYT